This T cell receptor beta chain was captured in a study of T cells expressing NK-cell markers. With the 5' RACE reads reprocessed, TCRdb shows one record per CDR3 protein and no DNA. Found here are some 600,000 distinct CDR3 sequences; the top ten clones hold 3% to 4.5%. Germline-derived CDR1 and CDR2 are MNHEY and SVGAGI. CDR3 size: 16 residues. The TCR originated in a young man in good health. V gene TRBV6-5 combines with J gene TRBJ2-3; TCRdb's D call, TRBD1, is unchecked because there is no DNA. Sequencing was performed on blood T cells: a sorted CD56 or NKG2C T cell subset, CD4+ or CD8+ T cells, or bulk PBMC T cells (not recorded which). CDR3 sequence: CASSYGGQGGTDTQYF.